These T cell receptor beta chains were read from a single sample in a study of response to subunit inactivated influenza vaccine. TCRdb reprocessed the RT-PCR reads with MiXCR, giving one entry per CDR3 protein. Here the sample spans just under 550,000 distinct CDR3 sequences, under 25% being singletons. In addition, the sample was reused for a study of T cells expressing NK-cell markers.

Sequences were derived from CD4+ T cells sorted from PBMCs, sampled roughly 12 days after vaccination. The receptors shown here come from a man aged 45-65 years who received an inactivated influenza vaccine. Each CDR3 is given with its conserved first and last residue. Each record gives: CDR3 protein, CDR3 DNA, V gene, D gene, clone size, J gene. The D gene is left open where the match is weak. Clone sizes are given selectively: once, few, many, or a class where the clone is expanded.

CDR3aa: CASSLSGIGAGELFF
CDR3nt: TGTGCCAGCAGTCTTAGCGGGATAGGGGCCGGGGAGCTGTTTTTT
v_gene: TRBV12-3/TRBV12-4
d_gene: TRBD2
abundance: NA
j_gene: TRBJ2-2

CDR3aa: CASNRRVRSYNEQFF
CDR3nt: TGTGCCAGCAACCGGAGGGTCCGCTCCTACAATGAGCAGTTCTTC
v_gene: TRBV2
d_gene: NA
abundance: few
j_gene: TRBJ2-1

CDR3aa: CASGTGHNSPLHF
CDR3nt: TGTGCCAGCGGGACAGGACACAATTCACCCCTCCACTTT
v_gene: TRBV12-3/TRBV12-4
d_gene: TRBD1
abundance: many
j_gene: TRBJ1-6

CDR3aa: CATSRGTDLAKNIQYF
CDR3nt: TGTGCCACCAGCAGAGGGACAGACCTAGCCAAAAACATTCAGTACTTC
v_gene: TRBV15
d_gene: NA
abundance: NA
j_gene: TRBJ2-4

CDR3aa: CASGLGNEQYF
CDR3nt: TGTGCCAGCGGGTTAGGGAACGAGCAGTACTTC
v_gene: TRBV12-3/TRBV12-4
d_gene: NA
abundance: NA
j_gene: TRBJ2-7

CDR3aa: CASRGESGEQFF
CDR3nt: TGTGCCAGCAGGGGGGAAAGCGGTGAGCAGTTCTTC
v_gene: TRBV2
d_gene: NA
abundance: NA
j_gene: TRBJ2-1

CDR3aa: CASTQGGEQFF
CDR3nt: TGTGCCAGCACCCAGGGGGGTGAGCAGTTCTTC
v_gene: TRBV6-2/TRBV6-3
d_gene: NA
abundance: few
j_gene: TRBJ2-1

CDR3aa: CASSPLRLAVQETQYF
CDR3nt: TGTGCCAGCAGCCCTTTACGACTAGCGGTTCAAGAGACCCAGTACTTC
v_gene: TRBV6-1
d_gene: TRBD2
abundance: many
j_gene: TRBJ2-5

CDR3aa: CASSLSWGGGGTDTQYF
CDR3nt: TGTGCCAGCAGCTTATCCTGGGGAGGTGGAGGCACAGATACGCAGTATTTT
v_gene: TRBV7-9
d_gene: NA
abundance: few
j_gene: TRBJ2-3

CDR3aa: CASSYSQTDTQYF
CDR3nt: TGTGCCAGCAGTTACTCGCAGACAGATACGCAGTATTTT
v_gene: TRBV6-5
d_gene: NA
abundance: NA
j_gene: TRBJ2-3

CDR3aa: CASSLFPSRPGEQYF
CDR3nt: TGCGCCAGCAGCTTGTTCCCTAGCAGGCCTGGCGAGCAGTACTTC
v_gene: TRBV5-1
d_gene: NA
abundance: once
j_gene: TRBJ2-7

CDR3aa: CASSLGLAGELETQYF
CDR3nt: TGTGCCAGCAGTTTAGGACTAGCGGGGGAACTAGAGACCCAGTACTTC
v_gene: TRBV12-3/TRBV12-4
d_gene: TRBD2
abundance: few
j_gene: TRBJ2-5

CDR3aa: CASSRTGGLATEAFF
CDR3nt: TGTGCCAGCAGCAGGACAGGGGGCTTGGCCACTGAAGCTTTCTTT
v_gene: TRBV12-3/TRBV12-4
d_gene: TRBD1
abundance: NA
j_gene: TRBJ1-1

CDR3aa: CASSATMTGAPFNEKLFF
CDR3nt: TGTGCCAGCAGCGCTACAATGACAGGGGCCCCCTTTAATGAAAAACTGTTTTTT
v_gene: TRBV5-5
d_gene: TRBD1
abundance: NA
j_gene: TRBJ1-4

CDR3aa: CASSLNRRETQYF
CDR3nt: TGTGCCAGCAGTTTAAACCGGAGGGAGACCCAGTACTTC
v_gene: TRBV12-3/TRBV12-4
d_gene: NA
abundance: NA
j_gene: TRBJ2-5

CDR3aa: CASGPINSEAFF
CDR3nt: TGTGCCAGCGGGCCCATAAATTCTGAAGCTTTCTTT
v_gene: TRBV3-1
d_gene: NA
abundance: NA
j_gene: TRBJ1-1

CDR3aa: CASSLSGPAQPQHF
CDR3nt: TGTGCCAGCAGTCTCTCGGGGCCTGCCCAGCCCCAGCATTTT
v_gene: TRBV7-2
d_gene: NA
abundance: many
j_gene: TRBJ1-5

CDR3aa: CASSHTGGTHYEQYF
CDR3nt: TGTGCCAGCAGTCATACAGGGGGCACTCATTACGAGCAGTACTTC
v_gene: TRBV28
d_gene: TRBD1
abundance: NA
j_gene: TRBJ2-7

CDR3aa: CSATDGDQPQHF
CDR3nt: TGCAGTGCTACGGACGGAGATCAGCCCCAGCATTTT
v_gene: TRBV20-1
d_gene: NA
abundance: NA
j_gene: TRBJ1-5

CDR3aa: CASSHDGNTGELFF
CDR3nt: TGTGCCAGCAGCCACGACGGCAACACCGGGGAGCTGTTTTTT
v_gene: TRBV7-3
d_gene: NA
abundance: NA
j_gene: TRBJ2-2

CDR3aa: CASPRTVQETQYF
CDR3nt: TGTGCCAGCCCACGGACAGTTCAAGAGACCCAGTACTTC
v_gene: TRBV6-2/TRBV6-3
d_gene: NA
abundance: few
j_gene: TRBJ2-5

CDR3aa: CASSEIARGQETQYF
CDR3nt: TGTGCCAGCAGTGAAATCGCCAGGGGGCAAGAGACCCAGTACTTC
v_gene: TRBV6-1
d_gene: TRBD1
abundance: few
j_gene: TRBJ2-5

CDR3aa: CASSGVSSNQPQHF
CDR3nt: TGTGCCAGCAGCGGAGTATCTAGCAATCAGCCCCAGCATTTT
v_gene: TRBV2
d_gene: NA
abundance: few
j_gene: TRBJ1-5

CDR3aa: CASSLETEMGSNQPQHF
CDR3nt: TGTGCCAGCAGCTTAGAGACGGAAATGGGTAGCAATCAGCCCCAGCATTTT
v_gene: TRBV7-9
d_gene: NA
abundance: NA
j_gene: TRBJ1-5

CDR3aa: CSARPTGAQPQHF
CDR3nt: TGCAGTGCTAGACCGACAGGGGCCCAGCCCCAGCATTTT
v_gene: TRBV20-1
d_gene: TRBD1
abundance: many
j_gene: TRBJ1-5